This record looks at one T cell receptor (beta chain) sequence and its context. One end of the junction varies from germline; a read error may be responsible. Authors' methods: Scientists estimated how many nucleated cells there were by amplifying reference gene primers. Using immunoSEQ multiplex PCR, the repertoire was profiled, and TCRdb retains in-frame clones only, with some absent. For V, J and clone size, that table is used; D and trimming come from the DNA. The sample records 300,000 to 350,000 clones, 88% being singletons. People in the exposed group encountered a COVID-19 case within 2 weeks before entering the study. These data come from a study of blood T cell repertoires in COVID-19. As for the study in general: T cells, B-cell-depleted T cells, or PBMCs supplied cDNA or gDNA.

The germline V gene has CDR1 SSHAT and CDR2 FNYEAQ (reference sequence). CDR3 length equals 12 residues. The gene calls are TRBV7-7 and TRBJ2-3; maybe TRBD1 (6 bases). The sequence was obtained from a woman aged 25-40 years who had been exposed to COVID-19. The sequenced sample was PBMCs or T cells enriched from blood (not recorded which). The CDR3 DNA sequence: TGTGCTAGCAGCGCAGGGGTTGGGGCGCAGTATTTT. Translation gives CASSAGVGAQYF.